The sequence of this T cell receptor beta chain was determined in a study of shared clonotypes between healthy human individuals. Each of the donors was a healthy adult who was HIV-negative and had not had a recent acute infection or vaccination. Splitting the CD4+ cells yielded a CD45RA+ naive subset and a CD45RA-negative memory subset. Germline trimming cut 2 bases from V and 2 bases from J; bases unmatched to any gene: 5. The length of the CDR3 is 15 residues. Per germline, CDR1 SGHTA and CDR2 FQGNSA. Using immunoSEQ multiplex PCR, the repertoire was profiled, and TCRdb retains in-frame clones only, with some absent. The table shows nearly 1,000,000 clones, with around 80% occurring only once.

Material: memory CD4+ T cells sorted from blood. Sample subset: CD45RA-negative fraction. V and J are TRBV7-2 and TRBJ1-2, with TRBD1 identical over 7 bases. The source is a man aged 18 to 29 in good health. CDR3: CASSLPSQGNYGYTF. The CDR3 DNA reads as TGTGCCAGCAGCTTACCCTCACAGGGGAACTATGGCTACACCTTC.